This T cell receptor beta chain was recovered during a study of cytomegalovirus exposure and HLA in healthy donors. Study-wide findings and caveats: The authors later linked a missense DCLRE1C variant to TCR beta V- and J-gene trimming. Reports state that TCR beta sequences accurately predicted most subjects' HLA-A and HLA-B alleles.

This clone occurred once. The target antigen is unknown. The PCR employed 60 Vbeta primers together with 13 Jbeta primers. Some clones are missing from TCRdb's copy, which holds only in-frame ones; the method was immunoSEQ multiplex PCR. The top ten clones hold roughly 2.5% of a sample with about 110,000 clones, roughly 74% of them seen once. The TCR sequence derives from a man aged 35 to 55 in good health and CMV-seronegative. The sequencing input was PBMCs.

In DNA form, the CDR3 reads TGTGCCAGCAGTGTCGGGCGGGGGTCACACCGAGATACGCAGTATTTT. It codes for CASSVGRGSHRDTQYF. The chain joins TRBV2 to TRBJ2-3; 7 nucleotides align to TRBD2. CDR3 size: 16 residues. From germline, CDR1 is SNHLY and CDR2 FYNNEI. The V segment lost 4 bases and the J segment 5 bases; nucleotides outside the gene matches: 12.